This TCR beta chain was captured in a study of T cell responses to AZD1222 COVID-19 vaccine. Points from the study as a whole: Spike was spanned by vaccine-associated CD4 TCRs, which were dominant at 160-218 and 743-854. The breadth and depth of Spike-specific TCRs increased once two AZD1222 doses had been given. Targeting of unmutated variant regions was reportedly seen in nearly half of spike-specific TCRs. Clonal diversity was possibly underestimated; the donors were predominantly white British and more often female.

This clone was observed once. Its target is not known. Sequencing used immunoSEQ multiplex PCR; TCRdb keeps in-frame clones, though not all of them. The table has 110,000 or so clones, more than 85% seen once. This receptor was taken from an adult who received the AZD1222 COVID-19 vaccine. Source: peripheral blood, taken 28 days after the second AZD1222 dose.

CDR3 nucleotides: TGTGCCAGCATGAGGGACACTGAAGCTTTCTTT. It translates to CASMRDTEAFF. This rearrangement joins TRBV28 to TRBJ1-1; D uncertain. This CDR3 contains 11 residues. V lost 7 bases and J lost 3, with 6 bases in between. Germline values: CDR1 MDHEN, CDR2 SYDVKM.